One sample yielded the 28 T cell receptor beta chains listed below, sequenced in a study of radiation and T cells in renal cell carcinoma (dated by TCRdb to about 2020). What the time point label conveys for this sample: blood 4 weeks post-SBRT, at nephrectomy. The sample's treatment or condition, from its label and the paper: 15 Gy SBRT to primary tumor, nephrectomy 4 weeks later. Libraries were built with the immunoSEQ multiplex PCR assay. As stored in TCRdb, this immuneACCESS dataset retains in-frame rearrangements with V and J assigned. A fraction of the clones does not appear; measured against another copy, unresolved V genes explain less than half of the discrepancy, and the remainder lacks a known reason. For this sample the table gives about 170,000 clones, of which roughly 90% were detected only once. Roughly 10% of the sample comes from the top ten. The material sequenced was blood, taken from a patient whose treatment included radiotherapy and nephrectomy. These TCRs come from a woman aged 45-59 years with renal cell carcinoma.

The chain carries TRBV6-6 and TRBJ1-1; D perhaps matches TRBD1 (5 bases). The CDR3 runs to 13 residues. The V end lost 5 bases, the J end lost 1 base, and 8 bases lay between the germline ends. Germline values: CDR1 MNHNY, CDR2 SVGAGI (reference sequence). CDR3 residues: CASSLTGNTEAFF. The CDR3 DNA follows: TGTGCCAGCAGTCTAACAGGGAACACTGAAGCTTTCTTT.

This chain links TRBV5-5 with TRBJ1-1; D ambiguous. Looked up from germline, CDR1 is SGHKS and CDR2 is YYEKEE (reference sequence). Trimming removed 5 bases at V and 2 bases at J, with 7 bases between. This CDR3 region has 12 residues. The CDR3 is CASRLDNTEAFF. The CDR3 bases are TGTGCCAGCAGACTGGATAACACTGAAGCTTTCTTT.

This clone came up a few times. V is TRBV11-2 and J is TRBJ2-1, with D hard to call. The CDR3 extends over 12 amino acids. The germline V and J ends were trimmed by 2 bases and 4 bases, with 3 bases remaining between them. In germline, CDR1 is SGHAT, CDR2 FQNNGV. CDR3: CASSLLYNEQFF. CDR3 DNA sequence: TGTGCCAGCAGCTTATTATACAATGAGCAGTTCTTC.

The genes are TRBV30 and TRBJ2-3; tentative D call: TRBD1 (5 bases). The CDR3 sequence is 12 residues long. Trimming took off 5 bases at V and 5 bases at J, with 11 bases between the two ends. CDR1 is GTSNPN, CDR2 SVGIG, per germline (reference sequence). This CDR3 is CAWDTTVDTQYF. CDR3 DNA: TGTGCCTGGGATACGACAGTAGATACGCAGTATTTT.

This chain links TRBV2 with TRBJ1-6; 9 nucleotides line up with TRBD1. The trim removed 6 bases at V and 14 bases at J, leaving 5 bases unmatched. The CDR3 spans 12 residues. The germline gives CDR1 SNHLY, CDR2 FYNNEI. The CDR3 sequence is CASRGTGPTLHF. In DNA, the CDR3 is TGTGCCAGCAGGGGGACAGGGCCGACCCTCCACTTT. The full variable domain, with the rest looked up from reference TRBV2 and TRBJ1-6, is EPEVTQTPSHQVTQMGQEVILRCVPISNHLYFYWYRQILGQKVEFLVSFYNNEISEKSEIFDDQFSVERPDGSNFTLKIRSTKLEDSAMYFCASRGTGPTLHFGNGTRLTVT.

The genes are TRBV13 and TRBJ1-2, with no clear D. Trimming took off 5 bases at V and 5 bases at J, with 15 bases between the two ends. CDR3 length equals 14 residues. Germline CDR1 is PRHDT and CDR2 is FYEKMQ (reference sequence). CDR3 loop: CASSRRAGDYGYTF. In DNA, the CDR3 is TGTGCCAGCAGCCGACGGGCAGGAGATTATGGCTACACCTTC.

CDR3 coding DNA: TGTGCCAGCAGCTTCTCGTGGGACAGATTCCAAGAGACCCAGTACTTC. Its protein is CASSFSWDRFQETQYF. This chain links TRBV5-6 with TRBJ2-5, with 7 bases fitting TRBD1. The CDR3 is 16 amino acids. V lost 2 bases, J lost 1 base, and 8 bases stayed unmatched. Germline CDR1 SGHDT, CDR2 YYEEEE.

The genes are TRBV18 and TRBJ1-2; D is perhaps TRBD1 (6 bases). This CDR3 comprises 16 residues. Trimming left V 1 base short and J 8 bases short, with 20 bases between. Germline V gene lookup returns CDR1 KGHSH and CDR2 LQKENI. DNA for the CDR3: TGTGCCAGCTCACCACTGGGACGGGACAAGGCCTACGGCTACACCTTC. It translates to CASSPLGRDKAYGYTF.

This rearrangement joins TRBV6-1 to TRBJ2-7, with a weak D call TRBD1 (5 bases). Germline loops: CDR1 MNHNS, CDR2 SASEGT. The V gene lost 7 bases and the J gene lost 1 base, with 11 bases spanning the gap. The CDR3 runs 13 residues. The CDR3 DNA reads TGTGCCAGCACCTTCGACAGATCCTACGAGCAGTACTTC. Its protein is CASTFDRSYEQYF.

The chain employs TRBV6-1 and TRBJ2-7; D perhaps matches TRBD2 (5 bases). There are 13 residues in the CDR3. Germline CDR1 is MNHNS and CDR2 is SASEGT. V lost 5 bases and J lost 2, with 10 bases in between. CDR3 sequence (DNA): TGTGCCAGCAGTCGCGGGCCTCCCTACGAGCAGTACTTC. Its translation: CASSRGPPYEQYF.

The sample holds a few counts of this clone. The CDR3 region has the DNA TGTGCCAGTAGTATCGATTGGGCGGGGCCCCAGCATTTT. As protein: CASSIDWAGPQHF. The chain employs TRBV19 and TRBJ1-5; no reliable D call. V lost 3 bases and J lost 9, with 12 bases in between. The CDR3 spans 13 residues. Germline V lookup: CDR1 LNHDA, CDR2 SQIVND (reference sequence).

V usage is TRBV7-2 and J usage is TRBJ1-4; tentative D call: TRBD1 (6 bases). Trimming stripped 5 bases from V and 8 bases from J, with 21 bases between. This CDR3 region has 16 residues. The germline V gene has CDR1 SGHTA and CDR2 FQGNSA. The CDR3 DNA reads as TGTGCCAGCAGCCCGACCGGTCGGACAGAGATAGAAAAACTGTTTTTT. Translation: CASSPTGRTEIEKLFF.

The V gene is TRBV9, the J gene TRBJ2-3, with TRBD2 matching 10 bases. The trim removed 0 bases at V and 5 bases at J, leaving 9 bases unmatched. The CDR3 totals 17 residues. CDR1 and CDR2 (germline): SGDLS, YYNGEE. CDR3 in amino acids: CASSVVSSGGGGDTQYF. In DNA form, the CDR3 reads TGTGCCAGCAGCGTAGTCTCTAGCGGGGGCGGGGGAGATACGCAGTATTTT.

This chain links TRBV5-6 with TRBJ2-7; D gene ambiguous. This CDR3 is built from 11 residues. Germline lookup yields CDR1 SGHDT and CDR2 YYEEEE. V lost 4 bases and J lost 5, with 7 bases in between. In nucleotides, the CDR3 is TGTGCCAGCAGCCGGTGGAACGAGCAGTACTTC. This gives the protein CASSRWNEQYF.

The CDR3 sequence is CASSRPSGGQTDTQYF. The CDR3 nucleotides read TGTGCCAGCAGCCGCCCGAGCGGGGGCCAAACAGATACGCAGTATTTT. The rearrangement links TRBV9 to TRBJ2-3; 8 nucleotides match TRBD2. Germline values: CDR1 SGDLS, CDR2 YYNGEE. The CDR3 is 16 amino acids. Losses at the gene ends were 4 bases for V and 3 bases for J; bases not matched to a gene: 10. Complete variable domain (other parts from reference TRBV9 and TRBJ2-3): DSGVTQTPKHLITATGQRVTLRCSPRSGDLSVYWYQQSLDQGLQFLIQYYNGEERAKGNILERFSAQQFPDLHSELNLSSLELGDSALYFCASSRPSGGQTDTQYFGPGTRLTVL.

The chain combines TRBV7-2 with TRBJ1-1; no clear D gene. The CDR3 is 13 residues long. Germline V gives CDR1 SGHTA, CDR2 FQGNSA. V gave up 1 base and J gave up 6 bases, with 9 bases separating them. CDR3 nucleotide sequence: TGTGCCAGCAGCTTAGAACGAGAGTCTGAAGCTTTCTTT. Translating it yields CASSLERESEAFF.

The chain employs TRBV5-1 and TRBJ2-5, with a tentative D call TRBD2 (6 bases). The CDR3 contains 15 residues. Germline-derived CDR1 and CDR2 are SGHRS and YFSETQ. V lost 0 bases to trimming and J lost 4 bases, with 13 bases between them. The CDR3 sequence: CASSLGPRRGETQYF. The CDR3, as DNA: TGCGCCAGCAGCTTGGGGCCGAGGAGGGGAGAGACCCAGTACTTC.

V and J are TRBV18 and TRBJ2-5; D ambiguous. The CDR3 runs 14 residues. V was shortened by 3 bases and J by 4 bases, with 12 bases between the two germline ends. Germline V gives CDR1 KGHSH, CDR2 LQKENI. This chain's CDR3 is CASSPRSPGETQYF. Here the CDR3 DNA reads TGTGCCAGCTCACCCAGGTCACCGGGAGAGACCCAGTACTTC.

This chain joins TRBV19 and TRBJ1-2, with D possibly being TRBD1 (6 bases). CDR3 size: 15 residues. Deletions cut 5 bases from V and 6 bases from J, with 19 bases between. Germline V gene sequence: CDR1 LNHDA, CDR2 SQIVND (reference sequence). CDR3: CASSAQQRGQNGYTF. For the CDR3, the DNA is TGTGCCAGTAGTGCGCAACAGAGAGGACAGAATGGCTACACCTTC.

The chain carries TRBV5-6 and TRBJ2-7, with D uncertain. CDR3 length equals 11 residues. Germline CDR1 and CDR2: SGHDT and YYEEEE. Trimming removed 4 bases at V and 2 bases at J, with 4 bases between. The CDR3: CASSVTYEQYF. The CDR3 DNA reads as TGTGCCAGCAGCGTTACCTACGAGCAGTACTTC.

This chain uses TRBV18 with TRBJ2-1, with D unresolved. Per the germline V gene, CDR1 is KGHSH and CDR2 is LQKENI. V was pared by 6 bases and J by 0 bases, with 6 bases between. There are 13 residues in the CDR3. In DNA form, the CDR3 reads TGTGCCAGCTCGGGGTTCTCCTACAATGAGCAGTTCTTC. Its translation is CASSGFSYNEQFF.

The rearrangement uses TRBV6-6 and TRBJ1-2; D gene unclear. The CDR3 is 15 amino acids. Germline V lookup: CDR1 MNHNY, CDR2 SVGAGI (reference sequence). The germline V and J ends were trimmed by 6 bases and 1 base, with 15 bases remaining between them. The CDR3 coding sequence is TGTGCCAGCAGCCTCCGTCGCCCCCTTAACTATGGCTACACCTTC. Translated, it gives CASSLRRPLNYGYTF.

The chain combines TRBV18 with TRBJ1-5; D gene ambiguous. This CDR3 is 13 amino acids long. CDR1 is KGHSH and CDR2 is LQKENI in the germline V gene. V dropped 8 bases and J dropped 5 bases, with 13 bases sitting between them. The CDR3 region has the DNA TGTGCCAGCCAAAGAGACGGAGATCAGCCCCAGCATTTT. Translated: CASQRDGDQPQHF.

This CDR3 is CASSSSEGRESFLTFF. The DNA of the CDR3 is TGCGCCAGCAGCTCATCAGAGGGGAGGGAAAGTTTCCTAACTTTCTTT. The rearrangement links TRBV5-1 to TRBJ1-1; maybe TRBD1 (5 bases). Germline-derived CDR1 and CDR2 are SGHRS and YFSETQ. The CDR3 totals 16 residues. V was cut by 3 bases and J by 12 bases, with 27 bases left in between. The full variable domain, completed using reference TRBV5-1 and TRBJ1-1, is KAGVTQTPRYLIKTRGQQVTLSCSPISGHRSVSWYQQTPGQGLQFLFEYFSETQRNKGNFPGRFSGRQFSNSRSEMNVSTLELGDSALYLCASSSSEGRESFLTFFGQGTRLTVV.

This clone was detected only once. The V and J genes are TRBV5-4 and TRBJ2-7; D remains ambiguous. This CDR3 is built from 12 residues. The germline CDR1 and CDR2 sequences are SGHNT and YYREEE (reference sequence). V lost 4 bases, J lost 6 bases, and 11 bases lay in between. CDR3 coding DNA: TGTGCCAGCAGCGCCGACTCGCGCGAGCAGTACTTC. Translating gives CASSADSREQYF.

The chain's CDR3 is CASSPGLAGVADTQYF. The DNA for the CDR3 is TGTGCCAGCAGCCCGGGACTAGCGGGGGTGGCAGATACGCAGTATTTT. The chain recombines TRBV7-9 with TRBJ2-3, with 14 nucleotides matching TRBD2. CDR1 is SEHNR, CDR2 FQNEAQ, per germline (reference sequence). The CDR3 loop spans 16 amino acids. V lost 5 bases to trimming and J lost 4 bases; unmatched junction nucleotides: 5.

J is TRBJ1-4 and V is TRBV2; TRBD1 might be the D (5 bases). The CDR3 is 16 amino acids. V was pared by 6 bases and J by 8 bases, with 22 bases between. Looked up from germline, CDR1 is SNHLY and CDR2 is FYNNEI. The CDR3 coding sequence is TGTGCCAGCAGGAGGGGAAGGGTAGGAGGACGGGAAAAACTGTTTTTT. Its translation: CASRRGRVGGREKLFF.

This clone came up a few times. J is TRBJ1-4 and V is TRBV29-1, with D possibly TRBD1 on 6 matching bases. The germline CDR1 and CDR2 sequences are SQVTM and ANQGSEA. The CDR3 has 10 residues. CDR3 nucleotide sequence: TGCGGGATTCGGGACAACAGTCTGTTTTTT. As protein: CGIRDNSLFF.